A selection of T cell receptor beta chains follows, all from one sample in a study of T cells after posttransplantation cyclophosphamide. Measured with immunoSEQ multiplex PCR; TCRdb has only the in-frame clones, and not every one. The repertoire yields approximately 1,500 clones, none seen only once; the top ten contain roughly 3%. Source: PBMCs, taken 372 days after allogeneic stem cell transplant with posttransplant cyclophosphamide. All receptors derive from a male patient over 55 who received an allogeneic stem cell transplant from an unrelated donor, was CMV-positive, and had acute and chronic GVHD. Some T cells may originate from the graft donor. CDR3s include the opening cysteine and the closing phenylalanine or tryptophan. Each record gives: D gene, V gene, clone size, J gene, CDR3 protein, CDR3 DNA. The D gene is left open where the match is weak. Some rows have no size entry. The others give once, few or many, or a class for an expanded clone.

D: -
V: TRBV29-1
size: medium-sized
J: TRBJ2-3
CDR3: CSVEPAGDTQYF
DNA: TGCAGCGTTGAACCGGCGGGAGATACGCAGTATTTT

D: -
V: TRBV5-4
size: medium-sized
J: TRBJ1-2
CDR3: CASSSLTFWRGEGYTF
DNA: TGTGCCAGCAGCTCATTGACTTTTTGGCGGGGTGAAGGCTACACCTTC

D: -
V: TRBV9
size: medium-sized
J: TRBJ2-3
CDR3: CASSVRAGLITDTQYF
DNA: TGTGCCAGCAGCGTGAGAGCGGGCCTAATCACAGATACGCAGTATTTT

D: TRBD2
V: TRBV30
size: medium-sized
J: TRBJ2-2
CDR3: CAWSWLAGGTGELFF
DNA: TGTGCCTGGAGTTGGCTAGCGGGAGGCACCGGGGAGCTGTTTTTT

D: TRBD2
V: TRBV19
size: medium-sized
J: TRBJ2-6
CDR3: CASSMSSGTSSGANVLTF
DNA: TGTGCCAGTAGTATGTCCAGCGGGACCTCTTCTGGGGCCAACGTCCTGACTTTC

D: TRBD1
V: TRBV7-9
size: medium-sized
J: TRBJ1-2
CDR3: CASSLGGGTGMSDGYTF
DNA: TGTGCCAGCAGCTTAGGTGGGGGGACAGGGATGAGTGATGGCTACACCTTC

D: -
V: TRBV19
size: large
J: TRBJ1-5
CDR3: CASSVNGPLYSNQPQHF
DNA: TGTGCCAGTAGTGTTAACGGTCCCCTGTATAGCAATCAGCCCCAGCATTTT

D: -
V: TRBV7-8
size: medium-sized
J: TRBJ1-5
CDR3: CASSLDRASNQPQHF
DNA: TGTGCCAGCAGCTTAGACAGGGCTAGCAATCAGCCCCAGCATTTT

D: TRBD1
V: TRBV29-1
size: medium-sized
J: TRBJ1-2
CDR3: CSVRGQSLNYGYTF
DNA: TGCAGCGTCCGGGGACAGTCACTAAACTATGGCTACACCTTC

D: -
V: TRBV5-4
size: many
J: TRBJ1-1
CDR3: CASSFGQGNTEAFF
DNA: TGTGCCAGCAGCTTCGGCCAGGGCAACACTGAAGCTTTCTTT

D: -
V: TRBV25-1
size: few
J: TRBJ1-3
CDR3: CASSEYRSGRGNTIYF
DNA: TGTGCCAGCAGTGAATACAGGTCAGGGCGAGGAAACACCATATATTTT

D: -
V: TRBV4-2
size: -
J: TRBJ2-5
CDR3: CASSQEGGQETQYF
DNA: TGTGCCAGCAGCCAAGAAGGGGGCCAAGAGACCCAGTACTTC

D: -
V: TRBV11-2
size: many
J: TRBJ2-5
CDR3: CASSLGTAGRLQTQYF
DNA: TGTGCCAGCAGCTTGGGGACAGCGGGCAGATTGCAGACCCAGTACTTC

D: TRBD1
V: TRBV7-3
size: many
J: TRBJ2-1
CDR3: CASSQTGTGWQFF
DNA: TGTGCCAGCAGTCAAACAGGGACAGGGTGGCAGTTCTTC

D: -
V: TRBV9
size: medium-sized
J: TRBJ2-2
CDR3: CASSVAGTNTGELFF
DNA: TGTGCCAGCAGCGTAGCGGGGACTAACACCGGGGAGCTGTTTTTT

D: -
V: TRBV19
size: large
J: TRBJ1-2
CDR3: CASSIVPGFYGYTF
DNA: TGTGCCAGTAGTATAGTTCCAGGTTTCTATGGCTACACCTTC

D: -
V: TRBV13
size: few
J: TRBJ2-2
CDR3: CASSLGFLLPPEVNTGELFF
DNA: TGTGCCAGCAGCTTAGGCTTCTTACTACCGCCTGAGGTCAACACCGGGGAGCTGTTTTTT

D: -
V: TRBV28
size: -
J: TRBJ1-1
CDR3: CASSSVNTEAFF
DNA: TGTGCCAGCAGTTCTGTGAACACTGAAGCTTTCTTT

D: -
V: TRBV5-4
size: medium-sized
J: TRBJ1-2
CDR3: CASSPGGGANYGYTF
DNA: TGTGCCAGCAGCCCCGGGGGGGGAGCTAACTATGGCTACACCTTC

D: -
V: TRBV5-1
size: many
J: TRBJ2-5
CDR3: CASSPGFMETQYF
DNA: TGCGCCAGCAGCCCAGGATTTATGGAGACCCAGTACTTC

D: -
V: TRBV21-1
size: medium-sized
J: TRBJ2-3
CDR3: CASIDRHTQYF
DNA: TGTGCCAGCATTGACAGGCATACGCAGTATTTT

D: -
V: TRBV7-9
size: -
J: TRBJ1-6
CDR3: CASSLSNSPLNF
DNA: TGTGCCAGCAGCTTGAGTAATTCACCCCTCAACTTT

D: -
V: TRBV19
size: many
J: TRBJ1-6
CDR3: CATVSRRADSPLHF
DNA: TGTGCCACCGTCTCTCGCAGGGCGGATTCACCCCTCCACTTT

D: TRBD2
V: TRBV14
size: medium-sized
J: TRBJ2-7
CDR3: CASSQGRGGSYWQYF
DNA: TGTGCCAGCAGCCAAGGGCGCGGGGGGTCCTACTGGCAGTACTTC